This T cell receptor beta chain is from a study of cytomegalovirus exposure and HLA in healthy donors. Whole-study context: An early data release held 80 million or so unique TCRs from HLA-typed donors. Overall study findings and caveats: Many donors shared some public TCRs, even though most TCR sequences were rare. Associated with HLA alleles at 0.05 false discovery rate in a later analysis were 16,951 TCR beta sequences.

Healthy bone marrow donors supplied every sample. The PCR employed 60 Vbeta primers together with 13 Jbeta primers. The protocol was immunoSEQ multiplex PCR, while the TCRdb copy is restricted to in-frame clones and leaves out a portion. This sample has about 160,000 clones, with about four fifths found just once. On this clone: The antigen is unknown.

V lost 2 bases to trimming and J lost 4 bases, with 12 bases between them. Germline values: CDR1 SGHAT, CDR2 FQNNGV. This CDR3 has 15 amino acids. The J gene is TRBJ2-1, the V gene TRBV11-2, with D hard to call. The TCR originated in a man aged 50-60 years in good health and CMV-seropositive. The sample comprised PBMCs. The CDR3 sequence: CASSLFRSSYNEQFF. The CDR3 DNA is TGTGCCAGCAGCTTATTTCGAAGCTCTTACAATGAGCAGTTCTTC.